In this sample, the clone carrying this T cell receptor beta chain turned up a few times. The antigen is not known. Together with a sample-barcoded 5' primer, a J-beta primer mix was included in a second PCR lasting roughly 6 to 12 cycles. MiXCR was run by TCRdb on the 5' RACE reads, yielding one entry per CDR3 protein. The sample yields 550,000 to 600,000 distinct CDR3 sequences, roughly 28% seen once. This record belongs to a study of blood T cells in healthy people across ages. Trimming shortened V by 1 base and J by 5 bases, and 12 bases separated the two germline ends. The germline gives CDR1 LGHNA, CDR2 YSLEER. The CDR3 covers 16 residues. General study results and limits: A roughly linear fall in TCR beta diversity per million T cells was seen with increasing age. Unsorted PBMCs blocked a conclusive comparison of naive and antigen-experienced cells.

The sequenced sample was blood. This chain joins TRBV4-3 and TRBJ1-6; D is unresolved. The TCR originated in a woman in her 70s in good health. CDR3 nucleotide sequence: TGCGCCAGCAGCCAAGGTTCTACAGCAAATAATTCACCCCTCCACTTT. Protein sequence: CASSQGSTANNSPLHF.